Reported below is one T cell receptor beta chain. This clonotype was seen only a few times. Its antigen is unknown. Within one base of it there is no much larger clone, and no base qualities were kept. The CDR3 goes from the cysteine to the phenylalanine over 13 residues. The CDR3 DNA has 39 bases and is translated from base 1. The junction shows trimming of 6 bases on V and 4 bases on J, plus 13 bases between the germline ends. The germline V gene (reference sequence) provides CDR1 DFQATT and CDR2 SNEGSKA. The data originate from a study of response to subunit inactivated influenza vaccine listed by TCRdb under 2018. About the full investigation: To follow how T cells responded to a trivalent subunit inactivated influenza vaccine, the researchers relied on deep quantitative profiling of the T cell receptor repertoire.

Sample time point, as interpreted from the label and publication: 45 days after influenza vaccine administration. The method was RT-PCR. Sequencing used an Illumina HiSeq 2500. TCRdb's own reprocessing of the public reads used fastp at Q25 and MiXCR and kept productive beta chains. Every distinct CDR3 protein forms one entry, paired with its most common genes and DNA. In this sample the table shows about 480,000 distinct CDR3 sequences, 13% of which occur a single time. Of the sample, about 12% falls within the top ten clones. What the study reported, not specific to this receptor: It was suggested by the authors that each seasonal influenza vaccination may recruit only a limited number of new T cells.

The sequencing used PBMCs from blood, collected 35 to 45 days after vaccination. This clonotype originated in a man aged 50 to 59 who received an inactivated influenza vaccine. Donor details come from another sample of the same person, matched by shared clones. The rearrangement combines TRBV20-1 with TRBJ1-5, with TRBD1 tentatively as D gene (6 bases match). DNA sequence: TGCAGTGCCACATCCAGGGGTAATCAGCCCCAGCATTTT. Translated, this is CSATSRGNQPQHF.